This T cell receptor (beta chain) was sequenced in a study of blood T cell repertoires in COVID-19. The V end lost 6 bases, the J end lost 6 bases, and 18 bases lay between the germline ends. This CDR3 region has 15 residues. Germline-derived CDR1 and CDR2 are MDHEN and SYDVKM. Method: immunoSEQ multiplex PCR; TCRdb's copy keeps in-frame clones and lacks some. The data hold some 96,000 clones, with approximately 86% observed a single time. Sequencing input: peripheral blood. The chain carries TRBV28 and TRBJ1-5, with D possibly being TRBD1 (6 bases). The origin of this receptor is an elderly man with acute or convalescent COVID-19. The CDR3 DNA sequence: TGTGCCAGCAGCCCTAGACAGGTTGGGGGTCAGCCCCAGCATTTT. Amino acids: CASSPRQVGGQPQHF.